The 17 T cell receptor beta chains given below trace back to one sample, sequenced in a study of cytomegalovirus exposure and HLA in healthy donors. The PCR had 60 Vbeta and 13 Jbeta primers. Here immunoSEQ multiplex PCR was the method, and the copy in TCRdb shows in-frame clones only, minus some. Here the sample spans under 250,000 clones, about three quarters being singletons. Sequenced input: PBMCs. These receptors originate from a male donor in good health and CMV-seronegative.

This chain links TRBV7-9 with TRBJ2-5; 7 nucleotides match TRBD1. The CDR3 is made up of 14 amino acids. Germline CDR1 and CDR2: SEHNR and FQNEAQ (reference sequence). J was trimmed by 3 bases and V by 4 bases; bases with no gene match: 5. CDR3 nucleotides: TGTGCCAGCAGCTCCTTCGACAGGGAAGAGACCCAGTACTTC. Residues: CASSSFDREETQYF.

The J gene is TRBJ1-1, the V gene TRBV15, with a tentative D call TRBD1 (5 bases). Germline V gene lookup returns CDR1 LNHNV and CDR2 YYDKDF (reference sequence). Trimming removed 3 bases at V and 11 bases at J, with 19 bases between. The length of the CDR3 is 14 residues. The CDR3 DNA reads as TGTGCCACCAGCAGGTCCTCTTCAGGGATGGAGGCTTTCTTT. This translates into CATSRSSSGMEAFF. Combining the CDR3 with reference TRBV15 and TRBJ1-1 gives the whole variable domain DAMVIQNPRYQVTQFGKPVTLSCSQTLNHNVMYWYQQKSSQAPKLLFHYYDKDFNNEADTPDNFQSRRPNTSFCFLDIRSPGLGDTAMYLCATSRSSSGMEAFFGQGTRLTVV.

CDR3 nucleotides: TGTGCCAGCAGCTTGGAGCTCTTGGTTCATACGCAGTATTTT. Its translation: CASSLELLVHTQYF. V is TRBV5-6 and J is TRBJ2-3; D is ambiguous. CDR1 is SGHDT, CDR2 YYEEEE, per germline. V lost 0 bases and J 7 bases, leaving 12 bases between the germline ends. The CDR3 consists of 14 residues.

This chain joins TRBV7-9 and TRBJ1-4, with D unresolved. The CDR3 contains 13 residues. V lost 2 bases, J lost 10 bases, and 11 bases lay in between. CDR1 is SEHNR and CDR2 is FQNEAQ in the germline V gene (reference sequence). CDR3: CASSLPQQVKLFF. CDR3 coding DNA: TGTGCCAGCAGCTTACCGCAGCAGGTAAAACTGTTTTTT. The whole variable domain, filled in from reference TRBV7-9 and TRBJ1-4, reads DTGVSQNPRHKITKRGQNVTFRCDPISEHNRLYWYRQTLGQGPEFLTYFQNEAQLEKSRLLSDRFSAERPKGSFSTLEIQRTEQGDSAMYLCASSLPQQVKLFFGSGTQLSVL.

Worth noting for this clone: This specimen includes other DNA sequences encoding the same CDR3. The chain recombines TRBV7-2 with TRBJ2-5; D gene unclear. This CDR3 region has 11 residues. CDR1 and CDR2 from the germline V gene are SGHTA and FQGNSA. Trimming took 4 bases from V and 5 from J, leaving 5 bases between them. Written as DNA, the CDR3 is TGTGCCAGCAGCTCCCTCGAGACCCAGTACTTC. Protein product: CASSSLETQYF.

The CDR3 loop is CASSSGQIFEPQHF. The CDR3 DNA follows: TGTGCCAGCAGCTCGGGACAGATTTTTGAGCCCCAGCATTTT. The J gene is TRBJ1-5, the V gene TRBV28; 7 bases match TRBD1. Trimming cost V 6 bases and J 8 bases; bases outside gene matches: 10. Germline V CDR1 and CDR2: MDHEN, SYDVKM. The CDR3 contains 14 residues.

This chain uses TRBV7-2 with TRBJ2-1, with TRBD2 matching over 12 bases. V gave up 4 bases and J gave up 7 bases; unmatched junction bases: 8. The CDR3 runs to 16 residues. Looked up from germline, CDR1 is SGHTA and CDR2 is FQGNSA. In DNA, the CDR3 is TGTGCCAGCAGCTACCTAGCGGGAGGGCCGGGTAATGAGCAGTTCTTC. Its translation is CASSYLAGGPGNEQFF.

The chain recombines TRBV13 with TRBJ2-1; 13 bases line up with TRBD2. CDR3 size: 18 residues. The junction had 13 bases not matched to a gene; V was cut back by 4 bases and J by 7 bases. Germline CDR1 PRHDT, CDR2 FYEKMQ (reference sequence). The CDR3 bases are TGTGCCAGCAGCTCAGTGCCCCTACTAGCGGGAGGGCGGAATGAGCAGTTCTTC. It specifies CASSSVPLLAGGRNEQFF. Drawing the rest from reference TRBV13 and TRBJ2-1, the complete variable domain is AAGVIQSPRHLIKEKRETATLKCYPIPRHDTVYWYQQGPGQDPQFLISFYEKMQSDKGSIPDRFSAQQFSDYHSELNMSSLELGDSALYFCASSSVPLLAGGRNEQFFGPGTRLTVL.

The V and J genes are TRBV2 and TRBJ1-4; weak D call: TRBD1 (6 bases). Germline values: CDR1 SNHLY, CDR2 FYNNEI. The CDR3 covers 15 residues. Trimming took 7 bases from V and 8 from J, leaving 20 bases between them. The CDR3 DNA sequence: TGTGCCAGCAATGTTGCCGGGGGGGCAGAAGAAAAACTGTTTTTT. Translated, it gives CASNVAGGAEEKLFF.

Comment on this clone: At one end, the junction sequence differs from germline, possibly due to a read error. V is TRBV28 and J is TRBJ2-7; 7 bases map to TRBD1. Germline values: CDR1 MDHEN, CDR2 SYDVKM. The CDR3 runs 11 residues. The CDR3 DNA follows: TGTGCCAGCAGAGGGCAGGGACAGCCTTTCTTC. Translated: CASRGQGQPFF.

The sample holds a few counts of this clone. The rearrangement uses TRBV7-2 and TRBJ2-5; 12 bases agree with TRBD1. V lost 5 bases, J lost 2 bases, and 12 bases stayed unmatched. The CDR3 extends over 18 amino acids. The germline gives CDR1 SGHTA, CDR2 FQGNSA. This CDR3 reads CASSPREGQGALQETQYF. CDR3 coding DNA: TGTGCCAGCAGCCCCCGCGAGGGACAGGGGGCTCTTCAAGAGACCCAGTACTTC.

The CDR3 DNA sequence: TGTGCCAGCACCATATGGGCTAGCGGGAGGGGAGACACCGGGGAGCTGTTTTTT. Its translation is CASTIWASGRGDTGELFF. The J gene is TRBJ2-2, the V gene TRBV27; the match to TRBD2 covers 12 bases. The trim removed 7 bases at V and 3 bases at J, leaving 12 bases unmatched. CDR1 and CDR2 from the germline V gene are MNHEY and SMNVEV (reference sequence). The CDR3 totals 18 residues.

The chain joins TRBV7-2 to TRBJ1-4, with TRBD1 matching over 10 bases. In germline, CDR1 is SGHTA, CDR2 FQGNSA. CDR3 length equals 15 residues. V lost 1 base, J lost 6 bases, and 2 bases stayed unmatched. This CDR3 reads CASSLGGTGDEKLFF. CDR3 in DNA: TGTGCCAGCAGCTTAGGGGGGACAGGGGATGAAAAACTGTTTTTT.

This sequence joins TRBV5-1 and TRBJ1-1; the D is unclear. CDR1 SGHRS and CDR2 YFSETQ come from the germline V gene. Trimming removed 6 bases from V and 0 bases from J, with 15 bases in between. This CDR3 has 15 residues. CDR3 loop: CASTSLAGLNTEAFF. The CDR3 DNA follows: TGCGCCAGCACCTCCTTGGCAGGATTGAACACTGAAGCTTTCTTT. Full variable domain (outside the CDR3, taken from reference TRBV5-1 and TRBJ1-1): KAGVTQTPRYLIKTRGQQVTLSCSPISGHRSVSWYQQTPGQGLQFLFEYFSETQRNKGNFPGRFSGRQFSNSRSEMNVSTLELGDSALYLCASTSLAGLNTEAFFGQGTRLTVV.

The chain employs TRBV27 and TRBJ1-1; D might be TRBD1 (6 bases). Looked up from germline, CDR1 is MNHEY and CDR2 is SMNVEV (reference sequence). V lost 2 bases to trimming and J lost 4 bases, with 11 bases between them. This CDR3 region has 14 residues. The CDR3 sequence is CASSLIGGATEAFF. CDR3 coding DNA: TGTGCCAGCAGTTTAATAGGGGGGGCCACTGAAGCTTTCTTT.

This clone has a single count. This chain uses TRBV7-9 with TRBJ1-1; 9 bases match TRBD1. With V trimmed by 5 bases and J by 0 bases, 10 bases remained unmatched. This CDR3 region has 17 residues. Germline values: CDR1 SEHNR, CDR2 FQNEAQ (reference sequence). DNA for the CDR3: TGTGCCAGCAGCATAATTACAGGGGGCATTATGAACACTGAAGCTTTCTTT. This gives the protein CASSIITGGIMNTEAFF. The full variable domain, rest sourced from reference TRBV7-9 and TRBJ1-1, is DTGVSQNPRHKITKRGQNVTFRCDPISEHNRLYWYRQTLGQGPEFLTYFQNEAQLEKSRLLSDRFSAERPKGSFSTLEIQRTEQGDSAMYLCASSIITGGIMNTEAFFGQGTRLTVV.

The CDR3 DNA is TGTGCCTGGAGTGTACTGAGTGACAAGCAGTACTTC. This translates into CAWSVLSDKQYF. The chain employs TRBV30 and TRBJ2-7; no firm D call. Germline CDR1 and CDR2: GTSNPN and SVGIG (reference sequence). Trimming removed 0 bases from V and 8 bases from J, with 11 bases in between. The CDR3 is made up of 12 amino acids.